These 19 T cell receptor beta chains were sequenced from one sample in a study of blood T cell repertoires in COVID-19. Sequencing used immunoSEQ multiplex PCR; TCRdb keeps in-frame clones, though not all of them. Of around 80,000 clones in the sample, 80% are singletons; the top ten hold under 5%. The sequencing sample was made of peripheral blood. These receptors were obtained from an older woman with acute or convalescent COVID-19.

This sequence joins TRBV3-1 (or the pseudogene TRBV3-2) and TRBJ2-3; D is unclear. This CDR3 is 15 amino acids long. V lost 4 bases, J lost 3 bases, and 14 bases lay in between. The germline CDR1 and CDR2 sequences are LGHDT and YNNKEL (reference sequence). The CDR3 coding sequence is TGTGCCAGCAGCCCATTAGCAGCACGGACAGATACGCAGTATTTT. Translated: CASSPLAARTDTQYF.

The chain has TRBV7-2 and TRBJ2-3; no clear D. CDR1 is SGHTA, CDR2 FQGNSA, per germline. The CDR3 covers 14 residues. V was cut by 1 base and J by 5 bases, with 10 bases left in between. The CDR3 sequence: CASSLGPGIDTQYF. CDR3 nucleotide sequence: TGTGCCAGCAGCTTAGGGCCGGGTATAGATACGCAGTATTTT.

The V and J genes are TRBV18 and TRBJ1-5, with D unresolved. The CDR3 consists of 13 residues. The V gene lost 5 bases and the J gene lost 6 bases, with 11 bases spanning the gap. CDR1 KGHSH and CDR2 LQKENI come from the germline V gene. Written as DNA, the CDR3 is TGTGCCAGCTCAGAACACTCAGGTCAGCCCCAGCATTTT. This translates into CASSEHSGQPQHF.

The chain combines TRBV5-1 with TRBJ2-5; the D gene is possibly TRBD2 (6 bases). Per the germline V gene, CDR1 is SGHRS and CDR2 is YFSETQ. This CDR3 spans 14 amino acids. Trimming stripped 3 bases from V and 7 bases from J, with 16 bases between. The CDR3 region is CASSYPREAPTQYF. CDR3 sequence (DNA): TGCGCCAGCAGCTACCCCAGGGAGGCACCGACCCAGTACTTC.

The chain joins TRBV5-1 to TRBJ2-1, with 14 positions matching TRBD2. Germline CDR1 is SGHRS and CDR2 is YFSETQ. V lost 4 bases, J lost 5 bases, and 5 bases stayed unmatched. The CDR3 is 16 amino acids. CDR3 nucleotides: TGCGCCAGCAGCCAGGGACTAGCGGGGGCTAACAATGAGCAGTTCTTC. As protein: CASSQGLAGANNEQFF.

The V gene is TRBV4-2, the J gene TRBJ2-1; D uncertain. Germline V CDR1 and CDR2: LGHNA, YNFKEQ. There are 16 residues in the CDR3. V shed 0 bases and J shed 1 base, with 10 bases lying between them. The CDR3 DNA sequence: TGTGCCAGCAGCCAAGACGAGGTATCGTCCTACAATGAGCAGTTCTTC. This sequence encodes CASSQDEVSSYNEQFF.

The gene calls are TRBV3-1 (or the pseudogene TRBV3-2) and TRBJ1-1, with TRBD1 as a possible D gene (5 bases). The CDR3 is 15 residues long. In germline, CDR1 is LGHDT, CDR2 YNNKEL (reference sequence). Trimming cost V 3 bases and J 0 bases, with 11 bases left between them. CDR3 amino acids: CASSQGGRMNTEAFF. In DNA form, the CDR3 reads TGTGCCAGCAGCCAGGGGGGACGGATGAACACTGAAGCTTTCTTT.

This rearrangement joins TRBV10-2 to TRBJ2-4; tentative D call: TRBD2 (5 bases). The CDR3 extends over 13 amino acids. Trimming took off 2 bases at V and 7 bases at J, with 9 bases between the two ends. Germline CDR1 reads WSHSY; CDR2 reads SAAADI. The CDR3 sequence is CASSERGGNIQYF. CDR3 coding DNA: TGCGCCAGCAGTGAGCGGGGTGGGAACATTCAGTACTTC.

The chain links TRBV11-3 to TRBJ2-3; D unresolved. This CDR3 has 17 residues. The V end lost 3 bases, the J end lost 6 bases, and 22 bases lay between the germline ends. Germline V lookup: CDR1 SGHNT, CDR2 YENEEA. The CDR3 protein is CASSLVISWQAEDTQYF. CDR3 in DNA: TGTGCCAGCAGCTTGGTCATTTCCTGGCAGGCCGAGGATACGCAGTATTTT.

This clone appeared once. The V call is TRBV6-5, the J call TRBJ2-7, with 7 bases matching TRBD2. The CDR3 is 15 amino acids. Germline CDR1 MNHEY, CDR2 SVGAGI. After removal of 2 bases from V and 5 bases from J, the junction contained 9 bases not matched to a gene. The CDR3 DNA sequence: TGTGCCAGCAGTTACGACACCGGGGAGGGTAACGAGCAGTACTTC. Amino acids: CASSYDTGEGNEQYF.

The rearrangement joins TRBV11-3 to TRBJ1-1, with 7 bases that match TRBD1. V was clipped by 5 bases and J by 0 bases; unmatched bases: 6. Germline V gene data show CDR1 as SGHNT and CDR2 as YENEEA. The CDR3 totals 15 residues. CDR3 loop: CASSLTGPLNTEAFF. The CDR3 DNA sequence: TGTGCCAGCAGCCTGACAGGGCCCTTGAACACTGAAGCTTTCTTT.

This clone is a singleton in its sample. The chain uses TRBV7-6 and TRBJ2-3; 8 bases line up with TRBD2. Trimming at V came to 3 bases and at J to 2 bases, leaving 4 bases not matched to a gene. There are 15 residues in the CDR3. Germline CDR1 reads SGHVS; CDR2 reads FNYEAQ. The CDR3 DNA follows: TGTGCCAGCAGCTTTTGGCGGGGGGACACAGATACGCAGTATTTT. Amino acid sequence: CASSFWRGDTDTQYF.

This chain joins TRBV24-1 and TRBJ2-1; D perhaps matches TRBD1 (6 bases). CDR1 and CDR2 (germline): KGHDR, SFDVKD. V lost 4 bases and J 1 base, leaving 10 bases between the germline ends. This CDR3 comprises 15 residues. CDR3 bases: TGTGCCACCAGTGAAGCCAGGGGTTCCTACAATGAGCAGTTCTTC. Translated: CATSEARGSYNEQFF.

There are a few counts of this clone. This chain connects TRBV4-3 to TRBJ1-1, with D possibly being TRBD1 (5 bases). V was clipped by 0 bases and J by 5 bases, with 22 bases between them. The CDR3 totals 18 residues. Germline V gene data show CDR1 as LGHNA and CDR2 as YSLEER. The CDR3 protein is CASSQEDPVGGARTEAFF. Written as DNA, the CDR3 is TGCGCCAGCAGCCAAGAGGACCCGGTAGGAGGGGCTCGGACTGAAGCTTTCTTT.

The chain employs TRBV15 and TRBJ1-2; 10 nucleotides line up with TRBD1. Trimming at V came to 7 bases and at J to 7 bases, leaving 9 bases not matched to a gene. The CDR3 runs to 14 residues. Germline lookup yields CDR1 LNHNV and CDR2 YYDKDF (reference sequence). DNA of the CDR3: TGTGCCACCACTCAGACAGGGGGCGATGGTGGCTACACCTTC. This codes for CATTQTGGDGGYTF.

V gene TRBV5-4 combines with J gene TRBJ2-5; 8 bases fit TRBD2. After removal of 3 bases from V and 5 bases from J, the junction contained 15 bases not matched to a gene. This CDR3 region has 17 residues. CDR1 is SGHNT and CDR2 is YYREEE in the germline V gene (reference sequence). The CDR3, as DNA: TGTGCCAGCAGCTCGGGGGCATCCAGCGGGGGTGTGGAGACCCAGTACTTC. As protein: CASSSGASSGGVETQYF.

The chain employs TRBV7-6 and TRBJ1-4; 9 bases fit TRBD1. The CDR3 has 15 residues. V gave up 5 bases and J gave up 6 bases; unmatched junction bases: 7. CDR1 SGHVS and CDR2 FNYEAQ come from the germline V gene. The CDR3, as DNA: TGTGCCAGCAGCGATCCGGGACAGGGCGATGAAAAACTGTTTTTT. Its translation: CASSDPGQGDEKLFF. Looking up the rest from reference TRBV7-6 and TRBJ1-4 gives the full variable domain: GAGVSQSPRYKVTKRGQDVALRCDPISGHVSLYWYRQALGQGPEFLTYFNYEAQQDKSGLPNDRFSAERPEGSISTLTIQRTEQRDSAMYRCASSDPGQGDEKLFFGSGTQLSVL.

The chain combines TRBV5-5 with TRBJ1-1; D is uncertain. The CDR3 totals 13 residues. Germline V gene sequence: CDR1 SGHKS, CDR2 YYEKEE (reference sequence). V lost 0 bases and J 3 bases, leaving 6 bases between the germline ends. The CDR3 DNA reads TGTGCCAGCAGCTTGGGAGTTGACACTGAAGCTTTCTTT. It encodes CASSLGVDTEAFF.

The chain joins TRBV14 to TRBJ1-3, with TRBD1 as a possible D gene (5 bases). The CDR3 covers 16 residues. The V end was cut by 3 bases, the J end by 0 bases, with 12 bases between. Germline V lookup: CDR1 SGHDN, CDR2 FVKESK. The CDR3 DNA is TGTGCCAGCAGCCACCGATTTGACAGCTCTGGAAACACCATATATTTT. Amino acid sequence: CASSHRFDSSGNTIYF.